This entry lists 16 T cell receptor beta chains sequenced from one sample in a study of T-cell memory formation after mild COVID-19. TCRdb reprocessed the 5' RACE reads with MiXCR, giving one entry per CDR3 protein. The sample holds 400,000 to 550,000 distinct CDR3 sequences, about 23% seen once. Sequencing was done on a sample of PBMCs or a T cell subset sorted from them (not recorded which). Source of these receptors: an adult woman who had mild COVID-19 (a few samples of this study predate the infection). Cell type and time point are not known.

This clonotype was picked up a small number of times. The chain joins TRBV10-3 to TRBJ2-5; no clear D gene. The CDR3 is 17 amino acids. Per the germline V gene, CDR1 is ENHRY and CDR2 is SYGVKD. Trimming cost V 2 bases and J 0 bases, with 16 bases left between them. The CDR3 DNA follows: TGTGCCATCAGTGAGAGAAAGGCAGACTCGTACCAAGAGACCCAGTACTTC. Translated, it gives CAISERKADSYQETQYF.

This clonotype was picked up a small number of times. This sequence joins TRBV7-3 and TRBJ2-7; D remains unclear. The CDR3 has 14 amino acids. The V end lost 1 base, the J end lost 6 bases, and 13 bases lay between the germline ends. CDR1 is SGHTA, CDR2 FQGTGA, per germline. CDR3 coding DNA: TGTGCCAGCAGCTTAATGATGGGGTTCCCCGAGCAGTACTTC. Its translation: CASSLMMGFPEQYF.

The V call is TRBV5-6, the J call TRBJ2-5, with TRBD2 matching over 15 bases. The V gene end was trimmed by 4 bases and the J gene end by 4 bases; junction bases not matched to a gene: 8. Germline CDR1 reads SGHDT; CDR2 reads YYEEEE. CDR3 length: 17 amino acids. CDR3 amino acids: CASSPGLAGGRLETQYF. CDR3 bases: TGTGCCAGCAGCCCCGGACTAGCGGGGGGGCGCCTAGAGACCCAGTACTTC.

This clonotype was seen a few times. This sequence joins TRBV11-2 and TRBJ2-3, with 11 bases lining up with TRBD2. Per the germline V gene, CDR1 is SGHAT and CDR2 is FQNNGV. J gave up 4 bases and V 4 bases, and 7 bases lay outside the gene matches. CDR3 length: 16 amino acids. In DNA form, the CDR3 reads TGTGCCAGCAGCTCCTTTAGCGGGGGGGCCGCAGATACGCAGTATTTT. Translating it yields CASSSFSGGAADTQYF.

This clonotype was seen a single time. The chain couples TRBV7-9 to TRBJ2-5; possible D gene TRBD2, 5 bases. From germline, CDR1 is SEHNR and CDR2 FQNEAQ (reference sequence). Deletions cut 0 bases from V and 5 bases from J, with 16 bases between. The CDR3 contains 16 residues. The CDR3 region is CASSLADLGPGETQYF. The CDR3 DNA follows: TGTGCCAGCAGCTTAGCGGACTTAGGCCCGGGGGAGACCCAGTACTTC.

This clonotype came up a few times. The CDR3 nucleotides are TGTGCCAGCAGCTTAGTACAAGCCAAAAACATTCAGTACTTC. Its translation: CASSLVQAKNIQYF. The chain couples TRBV7-9 to TRBJ2-4; D uncertain. Germline CDR1 SEHNR, CDR2 FQNEAQ (reference sequence). This CDR3 comprises 14 residues. The V gene lost 1 base and the J gene lost 0 bases, with 4 bases spanning the gap.

V is TRBV5-6 and J is TRBJ1-2; D is undetermined. Looked up from germline, CDR1 is SGHDT and CDR2 is YYEEEE. The CDR3 sequence is 13 residues long. V was shortened by 2 bases and J by 4 bases, with 9 bases between the two germline ends. CDR3 DNA sequence: TGTGCCAGCAGCTTATCAAGGGCCTATGGCTACACCTTC. It specifies CASSLSRAYGYTF. The full variable domain, rest sourced from reference TRBV5-6 and TRBJ1-2, is DAGVTQSPTHLIKTRGQQVTLRCSPKSGHDTVSWYQQALGQGPQFIFQYYEEEERQRGNFPDRFSGHQFPNYSSELNVNALLLGDSALYLCASSLSRAYGYTFGSGTRLTVV.

Details on this clonotype: An end of the junction does not agree with germline; a read error may underlie this. The chain employs TRBV6-1 and TRBJ2-7; D remains unclear. There are 13 residues in the CDR3. From germline, CDR1 is MNHNS and CDR2 SASEGT. CDR3 nucleotides: TGTGCCAGCAGCGAAGGCCAGACCTACGAGCAGTACTTC. As protein: CASSEGQTYEQYF.

The CDR3 reads CASSPTGGSVQETQYF. The CDR3 DNA sequence: TGTGCCAGCAGCCCGACAGGGGGCTCGGTTCAAGAGACCCAGTACTTC. The chain employs TRBV27 and TRBJ2-5; TRBD1 matches at 10 bases. CDR1 and CDR2 (germline): MNHEY, SMNVEV (reference sequence). V dropped 6 bases and J dropped 2; count of bases not matched to a gene: 9. CDR3 length: 16 amino acids.

This clonotype appeared a few times. CDR3 sequence (DNA): TGTGCCAGCAGCCCCCTGGGACAGGGGGCTCTCGAGACCCAGTACTTC. Translating it yields CASSPLGQGALETQYF. V gene TRBV7-3 combines with J gene TRBJ2-5, with 12 bases aligning to TRBD1. The CDR3 length is 16 residues. Germline CDR1 is SGHTA and CDR2 is FQGTGA. V trimming: 5 bases; J trimming: 5 bases; junction bases outside the gene matches: 9.

This clonotype was seen only a few times. The V call is TRBV7-9, the J call TRBJ2-5; no reliable D call. Germline V lookup: CDR1 SEHNR, CDR2 FQNEAQ (reference sequence). The CDR3 is made up of 14 amino acids. V dropped 4 bases and J dropped 1 base, with 10 bases sitting between them. Here the CDR3 DNA reads TGTGCCAGCAGCTCTCGGACGGTCCAAGAGACCCAGTACTTC. Its translation: CASSSRTVQETQYF. Full variable domain (remainder filled in from reference TRBV7-9 and TRBJ2-5): DTGVSQNPRHKITKRGQNVTFRCDPISEHNRLYWYRQTLGQGPEFLTYFQNEAQLEKSRLLSDRFSAERPKGSFSTLEIQRTEQGDSAMYLCASSSRTVQETQYFGPGTRLLVL.

The rearrangement joins TRBV7-9 to TRBJ2-7; TRBD2 matches 7 bases. V lost 3 bases and J lost 2; bases outside the gene matches: 4. This CDR3 comprises 14 residues. Germline CDR1 and CDR2: SEHNR and FQNEAQ (reference sequence). The CDR3 DNA sequence: TGTGCCAGCAGCTTGGAACTAGCGACCTACGAGCAGTACTTC. Translation gives CASSLELATYEQYF.

This clonotype was counted at least ten times. V is TRBV6-5 and J is TRBJ2-2, with D perhaps matching TRBD2 (5 bases). The V end lost 5 bases, the J end lost 3 bases, and 13 bases lay between the germline ends. The CDR3 sequence is 15 residues long. Germline V gene data show CDR1 as MNHEY and CDR2 as SVGAGI. CDR3 DNA sequence: TGTGCCAGCAGTCACAAATCGGGGTACACCGGGGAGCTGTTTTTT. Its protein product is CASSHKSGYTGELFF.

The table lists this clonotype with a few counts. The chain recombines TRBV12-3 or TRBV12-4 with TRBJ2-5; D assignment may be TRBD1 or TRBD2 (5 bases each). V was cut by 8 bases and J by 14 bases, with 18 bases left in between. This CDR3 is 11 amino acids long. The CDR3 reads CASGAGTHQYF. The CDR3 DNA follows: TGTGCCAGCGGTGCCGGGACCCACCAATACTTC.

This chain links TRBV5-1 with TRBJ2-1, with 10 positions matching TRBD1. The CDR3 totals 16 residues. Germline CDR1 SGHRS, CDR2 YFSETQ. V dropped 3 bases and J dropped 12; count of bases not matched to a gene: 15. CDR3 in DNA: TGCGCCAGCAGCTATTCCGGGACAGGGGCGGCGATGGGGCAGTTCTTC. Its translation is CASSYSGTGAAMGQFF.

This clonotype has just a few counts. V and J are TRBV7-2 and TRBJ2-1; D call uncertain. This CDR3 is built from 15 residues. Between the trimmed V and J ends, which lost 2 bases and 0 bases, there was a span of 8 bases. Germline V gene lookup returns CDR1 SGHTA and CDR2 FQGNSA. CDR3 sequence (DNA): TGTGCCAGCAGCTTATGGGCCGGCTCCTACAATGAGCAGTTCTTC. Translation gives CASSLWAGSYNEQFF.